This T cell receptor (beta chain) was recovered during a study of post-analysis software for immune sequencing data. The study's findings and limits: There were five or six TRBV segments more frequent in patients than controls, and TRBV5-6, TRBV5-1 and TRBV20-1 were among them. Samples from one preparation batch, clustered by F measure, grouped strongly together. Relative to controls, patients with multiple sclerosis showed significantly lower normalized Chao1 diversity.

This clonotype was counted a few times. Antigen specificity is unknown. Unique molecular identifiers had been added to the TCR beta cDNA libraries. Each CDR3 protein gets one entry after TCRdb re-called the PCR reads with MiXCR. The table has more than 350,000 distinct CDR3 sequences, approximately 38% seen once. With 3 bases removed from V and 3 bases from J, the gap between germline ends came to 3 bases. Germline CDR1 reads SQVTM; CDR2 reads ANQGSEA. The CDR3 runs to 12 residues. The TCR sequence derives from a girl aged 2 to 9 with multiple sclerosis. This chain links TRBV29-1 with TRBJ2-6; D uncertain. Sequencing input: blood. The CDR3 sequence: CSVEVGANVLTF. DNA of the CDR3: TGCAGCGTTGAGGTTGGGGCCAACGTCCTGACTTTC.